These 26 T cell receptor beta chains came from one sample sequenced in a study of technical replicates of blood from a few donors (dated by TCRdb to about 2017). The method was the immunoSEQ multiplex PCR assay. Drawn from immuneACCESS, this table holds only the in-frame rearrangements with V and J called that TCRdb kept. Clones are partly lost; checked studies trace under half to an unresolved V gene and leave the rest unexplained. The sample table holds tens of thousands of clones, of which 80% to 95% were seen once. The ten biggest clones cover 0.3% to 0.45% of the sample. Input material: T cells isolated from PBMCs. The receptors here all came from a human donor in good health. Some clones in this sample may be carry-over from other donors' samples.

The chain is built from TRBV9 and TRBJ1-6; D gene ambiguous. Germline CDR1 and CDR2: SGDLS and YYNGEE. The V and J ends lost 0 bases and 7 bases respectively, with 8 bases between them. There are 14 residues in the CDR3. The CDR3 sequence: CASSVVAENSPLHF. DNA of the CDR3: TGTGCCAGCAGCGTAGTAGCGGAGAATTCACCCCTCCACTTT.

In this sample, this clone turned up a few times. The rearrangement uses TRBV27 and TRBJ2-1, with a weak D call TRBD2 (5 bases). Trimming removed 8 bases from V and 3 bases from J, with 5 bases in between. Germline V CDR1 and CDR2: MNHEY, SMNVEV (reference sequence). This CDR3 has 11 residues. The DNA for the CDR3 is TGTGCCAGCCGGGACTACAATGAGCAGTTCTTC. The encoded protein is CASRDYNEQFF.

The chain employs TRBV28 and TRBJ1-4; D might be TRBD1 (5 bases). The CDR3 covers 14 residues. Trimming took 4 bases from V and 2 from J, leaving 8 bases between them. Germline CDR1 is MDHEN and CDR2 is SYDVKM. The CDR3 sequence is CASSSGLTNEKLFF. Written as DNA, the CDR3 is TGTGCCAGCAGTTCGGGACTGACTAATGAAAAACTGTTTTTT.

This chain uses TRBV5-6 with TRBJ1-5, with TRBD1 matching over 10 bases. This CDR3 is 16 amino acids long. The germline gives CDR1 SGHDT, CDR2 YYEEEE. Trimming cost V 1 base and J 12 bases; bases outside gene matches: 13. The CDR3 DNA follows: TGTGCCAGCAGCTTGTGGTATGGGACAGGGGCTATAATCCAGCATTTT. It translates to CASSLWYGTGAIIQHF.

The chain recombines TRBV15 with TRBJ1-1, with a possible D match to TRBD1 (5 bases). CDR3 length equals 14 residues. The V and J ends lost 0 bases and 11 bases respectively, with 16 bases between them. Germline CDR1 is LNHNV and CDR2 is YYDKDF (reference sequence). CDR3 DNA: TGTGCCACCAGCAGAGATCGAGGACAACCATGGGCTTTCTTT. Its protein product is CATSRDRGQPWAFF.

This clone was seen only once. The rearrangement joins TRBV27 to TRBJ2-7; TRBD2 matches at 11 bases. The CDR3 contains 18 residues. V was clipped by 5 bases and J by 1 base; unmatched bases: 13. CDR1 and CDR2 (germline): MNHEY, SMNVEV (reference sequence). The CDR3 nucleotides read TGTGCCAGCAGTCGACTTTTTACCGGGACTAGCGGTTCCTACGAGCAGTACTTC. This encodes CASSRLFTGTSGSYEQYF.

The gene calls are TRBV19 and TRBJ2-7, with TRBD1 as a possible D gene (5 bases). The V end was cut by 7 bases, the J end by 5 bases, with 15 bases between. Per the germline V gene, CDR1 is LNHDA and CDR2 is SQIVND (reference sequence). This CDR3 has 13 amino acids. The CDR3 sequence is CASMRQGVDEQYF. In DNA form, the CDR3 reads TGTGCCAGTATGCGGCAGGGCGTAGACGAGCAGTACTTC.

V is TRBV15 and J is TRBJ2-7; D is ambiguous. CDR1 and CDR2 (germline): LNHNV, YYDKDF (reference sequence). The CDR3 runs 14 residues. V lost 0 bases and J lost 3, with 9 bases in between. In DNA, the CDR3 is TGTGCCACCAGCAGAGATGGGCAGGTCTACGAGCAGTACTTC. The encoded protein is CATSRDGQVYEQYF.

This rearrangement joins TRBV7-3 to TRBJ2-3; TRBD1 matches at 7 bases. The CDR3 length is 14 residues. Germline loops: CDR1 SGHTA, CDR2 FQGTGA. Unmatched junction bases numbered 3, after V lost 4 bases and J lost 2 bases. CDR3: CASSSQGYTDTQYF. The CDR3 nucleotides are TGTGCCAGCAGCTCACAGGGGTACACAGATACGCAGTATTTT.

CDR3: CASSRRQGGSNEQFF. Written as DNA, the CDR3 is TGTGCCAGCAGCCGTCGACAGGGGGGGAGCAATGAGCAGTTCTTC. The chain recombines TRBV28 with TRBJ2-1, with 9 bases that match TRBD1. The CDR3 length is 15 residues. Unmatched junction bases numbered 9, after V lost 6 bases and J lost 6 bases. Germline loops: CDR1 MDHEN, CDR2 SYDVKM.

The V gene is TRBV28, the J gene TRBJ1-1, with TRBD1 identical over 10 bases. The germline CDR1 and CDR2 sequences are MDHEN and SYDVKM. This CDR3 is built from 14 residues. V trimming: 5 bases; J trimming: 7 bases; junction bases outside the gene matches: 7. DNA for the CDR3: TGTGCCAGCAGTCCCCCGGGACAGGGGAATGAAGCTTTCTTT. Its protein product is CASSPPGQGNEAFF.

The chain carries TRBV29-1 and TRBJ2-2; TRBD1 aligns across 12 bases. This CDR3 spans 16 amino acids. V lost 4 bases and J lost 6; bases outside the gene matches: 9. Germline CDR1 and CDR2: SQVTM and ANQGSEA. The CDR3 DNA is TGCAGCGTTGTAGCCCGGGGACAGGGGGCGCCCGGGGAGCTGTTTTTT. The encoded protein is CSVVARGQGAPGELFF.

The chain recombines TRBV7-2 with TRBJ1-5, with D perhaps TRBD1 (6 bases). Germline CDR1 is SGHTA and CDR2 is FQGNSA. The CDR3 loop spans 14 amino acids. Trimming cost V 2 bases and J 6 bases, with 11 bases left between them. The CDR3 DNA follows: TGTGCCAGCAGCTTACAGGGGAACCCTCAGCCCCAGCATTTT. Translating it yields CASSLQGNPQPQHF. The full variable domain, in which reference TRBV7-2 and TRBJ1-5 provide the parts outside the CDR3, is GAGVSQSPSNKVTEKGKDVELRCDPISGHTALYWYRQSLGQGLEFLIYFQGNSAPDKSGLPSDRFSAERTGGSVSTLTIQRTQQEDSAVYLCASSLQGNPQPQHFGDGTRLSIL.

The DNA of the CDR3 is TGTGCCAGCAGCGTAAGTGGAGATAGAGAGACCCAGTACTTC. It yields the protein CASSVSGDRETQYF. The chain uses TRBV9 and TRBJ2-5; no firm D call. V was cut by 1 base and J by 4 bases, with 11 bases left in between. The CDR3 length is 14 residues. Germline-derived CDR1 and CDR2 are SGDLS and YYNGEE.

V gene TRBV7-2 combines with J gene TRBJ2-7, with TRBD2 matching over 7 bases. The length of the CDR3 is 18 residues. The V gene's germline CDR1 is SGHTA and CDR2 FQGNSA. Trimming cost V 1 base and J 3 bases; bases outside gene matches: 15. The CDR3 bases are TGTGCCAGCAGCTTAGGGCTTTTGGCGGGAGCTTCTCACTACGAGCAGTACTTC. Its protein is CASSLGLLAGASHYEQYF.

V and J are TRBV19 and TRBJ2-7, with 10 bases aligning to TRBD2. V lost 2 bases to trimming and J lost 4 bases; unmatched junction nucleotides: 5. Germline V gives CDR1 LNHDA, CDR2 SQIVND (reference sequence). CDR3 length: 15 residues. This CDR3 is CASSIQAGGGYEQYF. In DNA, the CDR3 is TGTGCCAGTAGTATACAAGCGGGAGGGGGGTACGAGCAGTACTTC.

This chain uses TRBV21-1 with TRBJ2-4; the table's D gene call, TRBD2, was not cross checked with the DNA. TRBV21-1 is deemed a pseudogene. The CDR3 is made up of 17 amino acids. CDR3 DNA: TGTGCCAGCAGCAATCGGTCGGCGGTACTAGCCAAAAACATTCAGTACTTC. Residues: CASSNRSAVLAKNIQYF.

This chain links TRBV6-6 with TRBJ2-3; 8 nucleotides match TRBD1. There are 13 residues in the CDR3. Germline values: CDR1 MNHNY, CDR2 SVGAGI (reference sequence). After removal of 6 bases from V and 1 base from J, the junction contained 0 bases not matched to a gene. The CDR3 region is CASRGQGTDTQYF. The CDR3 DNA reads TGTGCCAGCAGGGGACAGGGCACAGATACGCAGTATTTT.

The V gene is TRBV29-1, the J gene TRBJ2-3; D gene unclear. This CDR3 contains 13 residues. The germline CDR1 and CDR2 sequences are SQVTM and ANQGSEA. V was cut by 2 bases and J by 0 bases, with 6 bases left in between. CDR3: CSVEPSSTDTQYF. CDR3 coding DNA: TGCAGCGTTGAACCGTCTAGCACAGATACGCAGTATTTT.

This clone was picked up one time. The CDR3 spells CASSPVAGVIYEQFF. Written as DNA, the CDR3 is TGTGCCAGCTCACCTGTAGCGGGAGTGATCTATGAGCAGTTCTTC. The V gene is TRBV18, the J gene TRBJ2-1; 9 bases are shared with TRBD2. CDR1 is KGHSH, CDR2 LQKENI, per germline. The CDR3 runs to 15 residues. The ends lost 3 bases at V and 8 bases at J; junction bases unmatched: 8.

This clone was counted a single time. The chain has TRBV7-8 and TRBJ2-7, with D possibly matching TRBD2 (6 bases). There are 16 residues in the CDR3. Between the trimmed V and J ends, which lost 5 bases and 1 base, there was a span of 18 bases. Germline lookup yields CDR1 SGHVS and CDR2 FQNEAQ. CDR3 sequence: CASSPTFGGASYEQYF. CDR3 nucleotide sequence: TGTGCCAGCAGCCCCACTTTCGGCGGGGCATCCTACGAGCAGTACTTC.

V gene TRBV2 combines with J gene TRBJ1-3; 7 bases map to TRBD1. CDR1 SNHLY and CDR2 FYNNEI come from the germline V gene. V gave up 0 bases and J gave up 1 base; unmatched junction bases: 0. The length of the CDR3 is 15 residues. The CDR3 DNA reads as TGTGCCAGCAGTGAAGCGACAGGGTCTGGAAACACCATATATTTT. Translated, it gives CASSEATGSGNTIYF.

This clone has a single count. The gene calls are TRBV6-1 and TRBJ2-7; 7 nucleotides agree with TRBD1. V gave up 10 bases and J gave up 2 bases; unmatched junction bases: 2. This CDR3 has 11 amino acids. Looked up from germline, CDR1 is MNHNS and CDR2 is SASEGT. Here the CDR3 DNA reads TGTGCCATTACAGGGGCCTACGAGCAGTACTTC. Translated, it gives CAITGAYEQYF.

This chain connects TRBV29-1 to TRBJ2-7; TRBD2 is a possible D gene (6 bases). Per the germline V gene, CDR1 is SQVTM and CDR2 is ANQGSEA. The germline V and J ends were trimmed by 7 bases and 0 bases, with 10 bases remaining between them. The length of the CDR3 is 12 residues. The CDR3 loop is CSGMGGSYEQYF. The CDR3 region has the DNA TGCAGCGGAATGGGGGGCTCCTACGAGCAGTACTTC.

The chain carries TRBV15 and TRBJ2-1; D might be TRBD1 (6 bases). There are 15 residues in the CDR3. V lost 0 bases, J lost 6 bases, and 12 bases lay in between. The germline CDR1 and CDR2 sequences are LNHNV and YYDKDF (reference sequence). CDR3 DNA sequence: TGTGCCACCAGCAGAGATCTGGACAGTGGCAATGAGCAGTTCTTC. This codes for CATSRDLDSGNEQFF.

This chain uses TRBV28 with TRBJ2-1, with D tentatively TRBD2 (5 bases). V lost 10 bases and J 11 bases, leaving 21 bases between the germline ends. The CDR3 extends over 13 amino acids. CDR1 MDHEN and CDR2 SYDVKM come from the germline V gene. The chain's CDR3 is CATDTLLDTQQFF. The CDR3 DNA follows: TGTGCCACTGACACCCTACTAGACACGCAGCAGTTCTTC.